The table lists the clone carrying this T cell receptor (beta chain) with a few counts. V gave up 0 bases and J gave up 10 bases, with 19 bases separating them. CDR1 is LGHDT and CDR2 is YNNKEL in the germline V gene (reference sequence). This CDR3 is built from 16 residues. Original processing methods: How many nucleated cells were present was estimated from reference gene primer amplification. Using immunoSEQ multiplex PCR, the repertoire was profiled, and TCRdb retains in-frame clones only, with some absent. The DNA was the basis for D and trimming; V, J and clone size are from that table. In the table there are approximately 140,000 clones, 60% to 85% of which are singletons. This specimen comes from a study of blood T cell repertoires in COVID-19. Study-wide background: From the United States, Italy and Spain came samples of acute and convalescent COVID-19. PBMCs, B-cell-depleted T cells, or T cells provided the cDNA or gDNA that made up the material.

This TCR was recovered from a man aged 50 or older with acute or convalescent COVID-19. Sequencing input: peripheral blood. This chain links TRBV3-1 (or the pseudogene TRBV3-2) with TRBJ2-4; maybe TRBD1 (5 bases). The CDR3 here is CASSQDRVSSVGIQYF. Written as DNA, the CDR3 is TGTGCCAGCAGCCAAGACAGGGTGTCGTCGGTGGGAATTCAGTACTTC.